This is a list of T cell receptor beta chains from one sample in a study of T cell responses to AZD1222 COVID-19 vaccine. Sequenced by immunoSEQ multiplex PCR; TCRdb stores in-frame clones only, minus some. The sample has 100,000 to 150,000 clones; 65% to 90% are singletons. The sequences come from peripheral blood, collected 28 days after the second dose of the MenACWY control vaccine. The source is an adult who received the MenACWY meningococcal vaccine as a control. Both conserved end residues are part of each CDR3. Each record gives: D gene, J gene, V gene, clone size, CDR3 DNA, CDR3 protein. A D gene is named only where the DNA matches it firmly. Size is omitted from some rows. Given values are once, few, many or a class for expanded clones.

D: NA
J: TRBJ2-1
V: TRBV4-2
size: once
DNA: TGTGCCAGCAGCCAAGAAGCTAGCTCCTACAATGAGCAGTTCTTC
CDR3: CASSQEASSYNEQFF

D: NA
J: TRBJ2-1
V: TRBV30
size: once
DNA: TGTGCCTGGAGTGTACCCGGGGTAGCGCGACGTTTTGAGCAGTTCTTC
CDR3: CAWSVPGVARRFEQFF

D: NA
J: TRBJ1-1
V: TRBV9
size: NA
DNA: TGTGCCAGCAGCGTAGGGGTCCTGAACACTGAAGCTTTCTTT
CDR3: CASSVGVLNTEAFF

D: NA
J: TRBJ1-5
V: TRBV10-3
size: NA
DNA: TGTGCCGTCGGAGACGGTAGCAATCAGCCCCAGCATTTT
CDR3: CAVGDGSNQPQHF

D: NA
J: TRBJ1-5
V: TRBV7-2
size: NA
DNA: TGTGCCAGCAGCTTAGTGGTGGGACAGCCCCAGCATTTT
CDR3: CASSLVVGQPQHF

D: NA
J: TRBJ2-5
V: TRBV12-5
size: NA
DNA: TGTGCTAGTGGTTTGTGGTGTTTTCAGGGTTTTAAGGAGACCCAGTACTTC
CDR3: CASGLWCFQGFKETQYF

D: NA
J: TRBJ1-3
V: TRBV12-5
size: NA
DNA: TGTGCTAGTGGTTTGATTGGGGGCGGACCATTATCATCTGGAAACACCATATATTTT
CDR3: CASGLIGGGPLSSGNTIYF

D: NA
J: TRBJ1-4
V: TRBV7-2
size: NA
DNA: TGTGCCAGCAGCTTAGGGGTGTTAGGGACATTAAGTGAAAAACTGTTTTTT
CDR3: CASSLGVLGTLSEKLFF

D: TRBD1
J: TRBJ1-2
V: TRBV19
size: NA
DNA: TGTGCCAGTACCCGGACAGGGGGCTATGGCTACACCTTC
CDR3: CASTRTGGYGYTF

D: NA
J: TRBJ2-1
V: TRBV19
size: NA
DNA: TGTGCCAGTAGTATCCTCTATAGCGGAGCCCACAATGAGCAGTTCTTC
CDR3: CASSILYSGAHNEQFF

D: NA
J: TRBJ2-1
V: TRBV5-5
size: NA
DNA: TGTGCCAGCAGTCCGGGCCCCAGCTCCTACAATGAGCAGTTCTTC
CDR3: CASSPGPSSYNEQFF

D: NA
J: TRBJ1-5
V: TRBV5-1
size: NA
DNA: TGCGCCAGCAGCTCTGCCGGGCCCCGTTCCAATCAGCCCCAGCATTTT
CDR3: CASSSAGPRSNQPQHF

D: TRBD2
J: TRBJ2-2
V: TRBV7-3
size: once
DNA: TGTGCCAGCAGCCTGACTAGCTCCGCCGGGGAGCTGTTTTTT
CDR3: CASSLTSSAGELFF

D: NA
J: TRBJ2-1
V: TRBV18
size: NA
DNA: TGTGCCAGCTCACCACAAAATGAGCAGTTCTTC
CDR3: CASSPQNEQFF

D: NA
J: TRBJ2-5
V: TRBV7-9
size: once
DNA: TGTGCCAGCAGCTTAATCCAGGGTCCAGAGACCCAGTACTTC
CDR3: CASSLIQGPETQYF

D: TRBD2
J: TRBJ2-4
V: TRBV5-4
size: NA
DNA: TGTGCCAGCAGCCGGGCCCTAGCGGGGGGGGCGGCAGGGGATCAGTACTTC
CDR3: CASSRALAGGAAGDQYF

D: NA
J: TRBJ1-4
V: TRBV28
size: NA
DNA: TGTGCCAGCAGTTTACGGACTTCAGCTAATGAAAAACTGTTTTTT
CDR3: CASSLRTSANEKLFF

D: NA
J: TRBJ2-7
V: TRBV7-9
size: NA
DNA: TGTGCCAGCAGCTTCTTAAAGGGAATGGTCGAGCAGTACTTC
CDR3: CASSFLKGMVEQYF

D: TRBD1
J: TRBJ2-2
V: TRBV5-4
size: NA
DNA: TGTGCCAGCAGCCACTCAGGGGGACAGGGGGCATCCGGGGAGCTGTTTTTT
CDR3: CASSHSGGQGASGELFF

D: NA
J: TRBJ1-5
V: TRBV4-1
size: NA
DNA: TGCGCCAGCAGCCAATCCGGACATAATCAGCCCCAGCATTTT
CDR3: CASSQSGHNQPQHF

D: TRBD1
J: TRBJ2-7
V: TRBV2
size: once
DNA: TGTGCCAGCAGGGAGGGACAGGAGAACTACGAGCAGTACTTC
CDR3: CASREGQENYEQYF

D: NA
J: TRBJ1-5
V: TRBV29-1
size: NA
DNA: TGCAGCGCTCGGGACGGGGGGAATCAGCCCCAGCATTTT
CDR3: CSARDGGNQPQHF

D: NA
J: TRBJ1-5
V: TRBV30
size: NA
DNA: TGTGCCTGGAGTATCCAAGAAGATCAGCCCCAGCATTTT
CDR3: CAWSIQEDQPQHF

D: NA
J: TRBJ1-5
V: TRBV12-3/TRBV12-4
size: NA
DNA: TGTGCCAGCAGTTTCAGGGATCAGCCCCAGCATTTT
CDR3: CASSFRDQPQHF

D: TRBD1
J: TRBJ1-6
V: TRBV27
size: NA
DNA: TGTGCCAGCCGGAGGACAGGGGGCAATTCACCCCTCCACTTT
CDR3: CASRRTGGNSPLHF

D: NA
J: TRBJ2-2
V: TRBV7-3
size: once
DNA: TGTGCCAGCAGCCAAGAGGGGTTCACCGGGGAGCTGTTTTTT
CDR3: CASSQEGFTGELFF

D: NA
J: TRBJ2-7
V: TRBV5-1
size: few
DNA: TGCGCCAGCAGCTTGGGCAGGGGCCACGGGTACGAGCAGTACTTC
CDR3: CASSLGRGHGYEQYF

D: TRBD1
J: TRBJ2-7
V: TRBV27
size: NA
DNA: TGTGCCAGCAGCAAGGACAGGGGTGACTACGAGCAGTACTTC
CDR3: CASSKDRGDYEQYF

D: TRBD1
J: TRBJ2-3
V: TRBV11-3
size: NA
DNA: TGTGCCAGCAGCTCCCTCGGGACAGGCAGGGCGCAGTATTTT
CDR3: CASSSLGTGRAQYF

D: TRBD2
J: TRBJ2-1
V: TRBV9
size: NA
DNA: TGTGCCAGCAGCCTGATGACTAGCGGGATAAACAATGAGCAGTTCTTC
CDR3: CASSLMTSGINNEQFF

D: NA
J: TRBJ2-5
V: TRBV7-3
size: NA
DNA: TGTGCCAGCAGCGCGAATCGGGGGTTAGGGGAGACCCAGTACTTC
CDR3: CASSANRGLGETQYF

D: NA
J: TRBJ2-3
V: TRBV5-6
size: NA
DNA: TGTGCCAGCAGCACTACAGGGTTGGATACGCAGTATTTT
CDR3: CASSTTGLDTQYF

D: NA
J: TRBJ1-1
V: TRBV24-1
size: NA
DNA: TGTGCCACCAGTGATAAGGGGATGCGCTCTGAAGCTTTCTTT
CDR3: CATSDKGMRSEAFF

D: NA
J: TRBJ1-1
V: TRBV29-1
size: NA
DNA: TGCAGCGTTGAAGACCTGACAGTACCTGAAGCTTTCTTT
CDR3: CSVEDLTVPEAFF

D: NA
J: TRBJ1-1
V: TRBV27
size: NA
DNA: TGTGCCAGCAGTTTATGGGGGCGGAACACTGAAGCTTTCTTT
CDR3: CASSLWGRNTEAFF

D: TRBD1
J: TRBJ2-6
V: TRBV27
size: NA
DNA: TGTGCCAGCAGACCCACAGGGGGGCCTGGCTCTGGGGCCAACGTCCTGACTTTC
CDR3: CASRPTGGPGSGANVLTF

D: NA
J: TRBJ2-1
V: TRBV11-3
size: NA
DNA: TGTGCCAGCAGCGCGAGGCGGTGGGGCCTCTCGGATAATGAGCAGTTCTTC
CDR3: CASSARRWGLSDNEQFF

D: NA
J: TRBJ1-2
V: TRBV3-1/TRBV3-2
size: NA
DNA: TGTGCCAGCAGCCAAGAAGACGGGTTTTATGGCTACACCTTC
CDR3: CASSQEDGFYGYTF

D: NA
J: TRBJ1-6
V: TRBV19
size: NA
DNA: TGTGCCAGTAGTTTACAGGGTAATTCACCCCTCCACTTT
CDR3: CASSLQGNSPLHF

D: NA
J: TRBJ2-1
V: TRBV7-9
size: NA
DNA: TGTGCCAGCAGCTTGGCCTGGTCGGGAAACTCCTACAATGAGCAGTTCTTC
CDR3: CASSLAWSGNSYNEQFF

D: NA
J: TRBJ1-2
V: TRBV7-2
size: NA
DNA: TGTGCCAGCAGCTCCCAGGGAGTTTCCGGCTATGGCTACACCTTC
CDR3: CASSSQGVSGYGYTF

D: NA
J: TRBJ2-7
V: TRBV30
size: NA
DNA: TGTGCCTGGAGTGTATCTAGCCAGTACGAGCAGTACTTC
CDR3: CAWSVSSQYEQYF

D: NA
J: TRBJ2-3
V: TRBV5-1
size: once
DNA: TGCGCCAGCAGCCCGGCAAGGGGAAGGGCAGATACGCAGTATTTT
CDR3: CASSPARGRADTQYF

D: NA
J: TRBJ1-3
V: TRBV5-1
size: once
DNA: TGCGCCAGCAGAGAGGGCCTAAGCTCTGGAAACACCATATATTTT
CDR3: CASREGLSSGNTIYF

D: TRBD1
J: TRBJ1-2
V: TRBV2
size: NA
DNA: TGTGCCAGCAGTGCGGACAGGGGGGGCTACACCTTC
CDR3: CASSADRGGYTF

D: NA
J: TRBJ2-5
V: TRBV1
size: NA
DNA: TGCACCAGCAGCCAAGATTGGACGGGCACCCTTCGCACCCAGTACTTC
CDR3: CTSSQDWTGTLRTQYF

D: TRBD2
J: TRBJ2-7
V: TRBV27
size: once
DNA: TGTGCCAGCAGTTTTAGGACTAGCGGGGAATCCTACGAGCAGTACTTC
CDR3: CASSFRTSGESYEQYF

D: NA
J: TRBJ1-4
V: TRBV29-1
size: few
DNA: TGCAGCGCCGAGCCAGGGTCTAATGAAAAACTGTTTTTT
CDR3: CSAEPGSNEKLFF